This TCR beta chain originates from a study of T cell repertoires in cytomegalovirus infection. Study in general: Matching HLA type and CMV infection were both indicated by public TCR beta signatures.

From germline, CDR1 is MNHEY and CDR2 SVGEGT. V lost 1 base, J lost 2 bases, and 10 bases lay in between. The CDR3 contains 15 residues. MiXCR, run by TCRdb on the reads, gives a single entry per CDR3 protein. The sample lists 450,000 to 650,000 distinct CDR3 sequences, approximately 40% seen once, with more than 40% in the top ten. This clonotype turned up a few times. Its specificity is unknown. The TCR comes from a human donor in good health (CMV status not recorded). Some clones in this sample may be carry-over from other donors' samples. The material sequenced was cultured PBMCs, taken from culture after CMV antigen stimulation. The genes are TRBV6-2 or TRBV6-3 and TRBJ2-3; the D gene is possibly TRBD2 (6 bases). The DNA for the CDR3 is TGTGCCAGCAGTTACTACGCGGGACCCACAGATACGCAGTATTTT. As protein: CASSYYAGPTDTQYF.